The clone carrying this TCR beta chain was seen more than once but under ten times. Its matching antigen is unknown. This sample was taken from a study of T cells after yellow fever vaccination. The study's findings and limits: Reappearance after the booster was seen for most primary-vaccination clones, at approximately 97% CD4 and 88% CD8. Researchers cautioned that FACS-sorted repertoires could harbor abundant clonotypes contaminating from the bulk population.

It was through 5'RACE template switching that TCR cDNA was made, with a universal primer site and UMIs added. MiXCR, applied by TCRdb to the 5' RACE reads, yields one record per CDR3 protein. Of 150,000 to 200,000 distinct CDR3 sequences listed, roughly a tenth are singletons. The germline V gene has CDR1 SGHAT and CDR2 FQNNGV. V shed 7 bases, J shed 5 bases, and the junction held 10 bases outside the gene matches. This CDR3 has 15 residues. This chain joins TRBV11-2 and TRBJ1-4, with 7 bases that match TRBD1. The sequences come from CD8+ T cells sorted from PBMCs, collected 45 days after the yellow fever booster vaccination. The sequence was obtained from a man between 18 and 29 years old who received the YFV17D yellow fever vaccine. CDR3 nucleotide sequence: TGTGCCAGCAACAGCGGGGGGACAGTCAATGAAAAACTGTTTTTT. As protein: CASNSGGTVNEKLFF.